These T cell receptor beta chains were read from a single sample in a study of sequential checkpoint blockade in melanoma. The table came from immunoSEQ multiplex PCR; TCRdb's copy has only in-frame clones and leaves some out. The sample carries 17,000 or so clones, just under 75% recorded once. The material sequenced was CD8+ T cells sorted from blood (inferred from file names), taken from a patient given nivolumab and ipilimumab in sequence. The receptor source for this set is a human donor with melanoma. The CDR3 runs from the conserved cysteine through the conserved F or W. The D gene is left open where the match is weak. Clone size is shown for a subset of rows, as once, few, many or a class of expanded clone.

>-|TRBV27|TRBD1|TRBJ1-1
CASNRQGAGTEAFF
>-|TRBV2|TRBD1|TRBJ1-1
CASSSDRGAEAFF
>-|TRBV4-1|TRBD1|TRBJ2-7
CASSQDTAGGYVSYEQYF
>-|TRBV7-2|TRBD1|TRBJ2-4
CASSMGQGAAKNIQYF
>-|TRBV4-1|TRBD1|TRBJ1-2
CASSQDTGQVGRITYGYTF
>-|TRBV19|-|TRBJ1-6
CASSIGAGSPLHF
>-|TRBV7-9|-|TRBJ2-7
CASSLDPGVAYEQYF
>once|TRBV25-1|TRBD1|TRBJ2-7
CASSFPGQGYEQYF
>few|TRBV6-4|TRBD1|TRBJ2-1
CASSDSTGANEQFF
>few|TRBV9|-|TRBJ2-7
CASSFAGTGAYEQYF
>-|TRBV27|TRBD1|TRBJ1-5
CASSLYFLGTAGNQPQHF
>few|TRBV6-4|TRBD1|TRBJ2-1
CASSRQGSYNEQFF
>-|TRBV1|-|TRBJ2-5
CTSSPGLQETQYF
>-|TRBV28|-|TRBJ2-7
CASSLTPPGSGYEQYF
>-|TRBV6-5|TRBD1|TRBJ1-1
CASSLKGGWTEAFF
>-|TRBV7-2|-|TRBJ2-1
CASSLTYVLPPSYNEQFF
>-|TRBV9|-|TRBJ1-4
CASSPGGEKLFF
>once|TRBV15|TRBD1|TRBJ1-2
CATSIQTGNYGYTF
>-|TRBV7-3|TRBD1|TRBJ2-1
CASSPNLGQGAIDEQFF
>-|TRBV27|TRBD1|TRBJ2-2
CASSTDREFGELFF
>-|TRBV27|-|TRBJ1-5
CASSSNNQPQHF
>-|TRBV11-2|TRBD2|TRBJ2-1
CASSPGTSGNEQFF
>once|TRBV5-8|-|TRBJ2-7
CASSLTVAYEQYF
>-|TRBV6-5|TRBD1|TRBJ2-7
CASSGDRDYEQYF
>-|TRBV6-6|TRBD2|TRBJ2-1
CASSGGTLWDEQFF
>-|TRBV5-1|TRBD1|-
CASSLAGGSYEQYF
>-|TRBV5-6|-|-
CASQGAPSYEQYF
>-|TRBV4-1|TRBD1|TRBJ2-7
CASSQGTGGTYEQYF
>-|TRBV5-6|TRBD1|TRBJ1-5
CASSLGPGTGGNQPQHF
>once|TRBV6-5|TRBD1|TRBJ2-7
CASSPDRGKYEQYF
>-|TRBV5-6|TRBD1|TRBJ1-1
CASSLRTGTLGAFF
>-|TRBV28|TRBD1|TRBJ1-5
CASSSSSTGEDQPQHF
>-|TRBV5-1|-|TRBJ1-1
CASSVVGGPTEAFF
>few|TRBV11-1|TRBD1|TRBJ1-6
CASSRTGNNSPLHF
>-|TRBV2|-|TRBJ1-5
CASSGFEGQGPINQPQHF
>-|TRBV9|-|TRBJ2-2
CASTETGTGELFF
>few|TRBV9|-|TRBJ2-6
CASGADSGANVLTF
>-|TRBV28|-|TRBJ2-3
CASSLLDSYTDTQYF
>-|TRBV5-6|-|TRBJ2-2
CASSLSGNTGELFF
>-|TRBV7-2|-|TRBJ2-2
CASSLGQGWNTGELFF
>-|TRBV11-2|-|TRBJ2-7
CASSLWQGSEQYF
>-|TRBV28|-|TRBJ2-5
CASREALARPKETQYF
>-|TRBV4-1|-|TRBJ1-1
CASSQPGEGTEAFF
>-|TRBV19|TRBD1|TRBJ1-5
CASSSGTVFSSQPQHF
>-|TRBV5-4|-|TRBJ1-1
CASSLAPSHTEAFF
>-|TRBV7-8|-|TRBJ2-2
CASSLLAVTGELFF
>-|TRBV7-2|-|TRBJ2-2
CASSLAQMNTGELFF
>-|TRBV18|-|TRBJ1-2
CASSPPQGPPGGYTF
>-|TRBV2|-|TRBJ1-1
CASRAIITNTEAFF
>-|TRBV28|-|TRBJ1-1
CASRGPRAGGFAEAFF
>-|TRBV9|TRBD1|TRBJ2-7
CASSVAGTVVNEQYF
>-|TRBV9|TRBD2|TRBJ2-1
CASSARDGTSGRWHNEQFF
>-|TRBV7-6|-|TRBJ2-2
CASSLQGSGELFF
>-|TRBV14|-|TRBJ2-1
CASSYFQGSYNEQFF